The 16 T cell receptor beta chains below were found in one sample sequenced in a study of T cell repertoires in cytomegalovirus infection. TCRdb recomputed calls from the reads with MiXCR, one row per CDR3 protein. The sample includes roughly 280,000 distinct CDR3 sequences, under 25% of them seen just once. For these TCRs, the target antigens are not known. Sequences were derived from cultured PBMCs, sampled from culture after CMV antigen stimulation. The receptors here all came from a human donor in good health (CMV status not recorded). Some clones in this sample may be carry-over from other donors' samples.

A remark on this clonotype: A read error may explain this, as a much larger clone is one base away. CDR3 coding DNA: TGTGCCAGCAGCTTAATGGGGGGAGAGACCCAGTACTTC. Amino acid sequence: CASSLMGGETQYF. This chain links TRBV11-2 with TRBJ2-5; D is possibly TRBD2 (6 bases). There are 13 residues in the CDR3. The germline V gene has CDR1 SGHAT and CDR2 FQNNGV. Trimming took 2 bases from V and 4 from J, leaving 8 bases between them.

V is TRBV20-1 and J is TRBJ1-5; D ambiguous. Looked up from germline, CDR1 is DFQATT and CDR2 is SNEGSKA (reference sequence). This CDR3 contains 12 residues. V was cut by 3 bases and J by 2 bases, with 5 bases left in between. CDR3 amino acids: CSASLGNQPQHF. CDR3 bases: TGCAGTGCTAGCCTGGGCAATCAGCCCCAGCATTTT.

The chain couples TRBV5-6 to TRBJ2-1, with 8 bases aligning to TRBD2. The length of the CDR3 is 16 residues. Germline V CDR1 and CDR2: SGHDT, YYEEEE. Trimming removed 0 bases from V and 3 bases from J; junction bases left unmatched: 5. CDR3 DNA: TGTGCCAGCAGCTTGGCTCGCAGCGGGAGCTACAATGAGCAGTTCTTC. It encodes CASSLARSGSYNEQFF.

J is TRBJ1-1 and V is TRBV7-2; 8 bases fit TRBD1. CDR1 and CDR2 from the germline V gene are SGHTA and FQGNSA. With V trimmed by 5 bases and J by 0 bases, 2 bases remained unmatched. This CDR3 has 14 residues. The CDR3 loop is CASSRTGLNTEAFF. CDR3 nucleotide sequence: TGTGCCAGCAGCAGGACAGGGTTGAACACTGAAGCTTTCTTT. Drawing the rest from reference TRBV7-2 and TRBJ1-1, the complete variable domain is GAGVSQSPSNKVTEKGKDVELRCDPISGHTALYWYRQSLGQGLEFLIYFQGNSAPDKSGLPSDRFSAERTGGSVSTLTIQRTQQEDSAVYLCASSRTGLNTEAFFGQGTRLTVV.

This clonotype was seen ten or more times. V and J are TRBV7-2 and TRBJ2-1; D uncertain. This CDR3 spans 12 amino acids. Trimming shortened V by 5 bases and J by 7 bases, and 9 bases separated the two germline ends. CDR1 and CDR2 from the germline V gene are SGHTA and FQGNSA. The CDR3 DNA reads TGTGCCAGCAGCCCCGATCGGAATGAGCAGTTCTTC. Translation: CASSPDRNEQFF.

This clonotype was counted a few times. This chain connects TRBV20-1 to TRBJ1-1; 7 positions agree with TRBD1. V was clipped by 6 bases and J by 1 base; unmatched bases: 5. Germline V gives CDR1 DFQATT, CDR2 SNEGSKA (reference sequence). This CDR3 comprises 13 residues. The CDR3, as DNA: TGCAGTGCCGGCGAGGGGGCGAACACTGAAGCTTTCTTT. Amino acids: CSAGEGANTEAFF.

The CDR3 region has the DNA TGTGCCAGCAGCCCACAGACAGGAGAACTTAATGAAAAACTGTTTTTT. Amino acid sequence: CASSPQTGELNEKLFF. This chain uses TRBV9 with TRBJ1-4, with TRBD1 as a possible D gene (6 bases). This CDR3 is 16 amino acids long. The germline CDR1 and CDR2 sequences are SGDLS and YYNGEE. V lost 4 bases and J lost 4, with 17 bases in between.

This clonotype was counted only a few times. This chain joins TRBV12-5 and TRBJ2-1, with 8 bases fitting TRBD1. The germline gives CDR1 LGHNT, CDR2 FRNRAP. The length of the CDR3 is 15 residues. Trimming cost V 0 bases and J 6 bases; bases outside gene matches: 4. This CDR3 reads CASGLVLTGGNEQFF. The DNA for the CDR3 is TGTGCTAGTGGTTTGGTACTTACAGGGGGCAATGAGCAGTTCTTC.

This clonotype has more than one count but fewer than ten. The genes are TRBV5-8 and TRBJ1-3; D is undetermined. CDR1 is SGHTS, CDR2 YDEGEE, per germline. CDR3 length: 15 amino acids. V was pared by 4 bases and J by 8 bases, with 19 bases between. CDR3 sequence: CASSLVRRGVDTIYF. For the CDR3, the DNA is TGTGCCAGCAGCCTGGTTCGGCGCGGCGTTGACACCATATATTTT.

This clonotype came up a few times. The rearrangement links TRBV5-6 to TRBJ2-7; 8 bases agree with TRBD1. CDR3 length: 19 amino acids. V was pared by 2 bases and J by 3 bases, with 19 bases of the junction left unmatched. Germline assignment: CDR1 SGHDT and CDR2 YYEEEE. The CDR3 loop is CASSLRTGNLPRRHYEQYF. The CDR3 region has the DNA TGTGCCAGCAGCTTAAGGACAGGGAACCTCCCGAGGAGACACTACGAGCAGTACTTC.

Ten or more counts support this clonotype. The CDR3 reads CASSKLTGTDQPQHF. CDR3 bases: TGTGCCAGCAGCAAACTGACAGGGACGGATCAGCCCCAGCATTTT. J is TRBJ1-5 and V is TRBV5-5; 7 bases are a match to TRBD1. This CDR3 has 15 residues. The germline gives CDR1 SGHKS, CDR2 YYEKEE (reference sequence). V shed 4 bases, J shed 5 bases, and the junction held 9 bases outside the gene matches.

This chain links TRBV27 with TRBJ2-7; no clear D. The V gene lost 8 bases and the J gene lost 4 bases, with 27 bases spanning the gap. Germline CDR1 and CDR2: MNHEY and SMNVEV (reference sequence). The CDR3 loop spans 17 amino acids. The CDR3 DNA reads as TGTGCCAGCGACTCAATTAACGCATCCCTTGCCGATTACGAGCAGTACTTC. It encodes CASDSINASLADYEQYF.

Only a few counts were recorded for this clonotype. The chain links TRBV30 to TRBJ2-5; TRBD2 aligns across 9 bases. From germline, CDR1 is GTSNPN and CDR2 SVGIG (reference sequence). Losses at the gene ends were 3 bases for V and 5 bases for J; bases not matched to a gene: 13. CDR3 length: 16 residues. DNA for the CDR3: TGTGCCTGGAGCGATCCGCGGGTAGCGGGAGTTGAGACCCAGTACTTC. It codes for CAWSDPRVAGVETQYF.

Ten or more counts support this clonotype. The V gene is TRBV7-6, the J gene TRBJ2-2, with D tentatively TRBD1 (6 bases). Deletions cut 2 bases from V and 1 base from J, with 17 bases between. The V gene's germline CDR1 is SGHVS and CDR2 FNYEAQ. The CDR3 sequence is 18 residues long. For the CDR3, the DNA is TGTGCCAGCAGCTTACCGGGCCCAGGGGATTTGAACACCGGGGAGCTGTTTTTT. Protein product: CASSLPGPGDLNTGELFF.

This clonotype was counted many times. The V call is TRBV6-5, the J call TRBJ2-2; TRBD1 agrees at 7 bases. CDR1 and CDR2 (germline): MNHEY, SVGAGI. The CDR3 contains 16 residues. This CDR3 reads CPRGDIGGPNTGELFF. CDR3 coding DNA: TGTCCACGAGGGGACATAGGGGGCCCGAACACCGGGGAGCTGTTTTTT.

This clonotype occurred a few times. CDR3 region: CSVDSLNTEAFF. The CDR3 DNA reads as TGCAGCGTTGACAGCTTGAACACTGAAGCTTTCTTT. V usage is TRBV29-1 and J usage is TRBJ1-1; D remains unclear. The germline V gene encodes CDR1 SQVTM and CDR2 ANQGSEA. This CDR3 is built from 12 residues. Trimming left V 3 bases short and J 0 bases short, with 5 bases between.